This T cell receptor (beta chain) was documented in a study of cytomegalovirus exposure and HLA in healthy donors. Study-level background: HLA-typed donors were the source of about 85 million unique TCRs held in an early data release.

The study ran its PCR with 60 Vbeta and 13 Jbeta primers. TCRdb's table, derived via immunoSEQ multiplex PCR, lists solely in-frame clones and lacks some. The data hold 160,000 or so clones, with around 84% observed a single time. The CDR3 runs to 15 residues. The J segment lost 6 bases and the V segment lost 1 base, leaving 5 bases of the junction unmatched. Germline-derived CDR1 and CDR2 are SEHNR and FQNEAQ (reference sequence). This sequence originates from a man between 18 and 29 years old in good health and CMV-seronegative. The chain couples TRBV7-9 to TRBJ2-3; 9 bases align to TRBD2. Sequenced: PBMCs. The CDR3 loop reads CASSLVAGDPDTQYF. DNA for the CDR3: TGTGCCAGCAGCTTAGTAGCGGGGGATCCGGATACGCAGTATTTT.